What follows is one T cell receptor (beta chain) and its context. These data are taken from a study of cytomegalovirus exposure and HLA in healthy donors. About the research overall: Later analysis reported that the approximately 110 validation repertoires shared the platform of the roughly 670 first-cohort repertoires.

This table comes from immunoSEQ multiplex PCR, and its TCRdb copy is limited to in-frame clones, with some not included. The sample shows some 180,000 clones, roughly 86% of them seen only once. The CDR3 is 15 amino acids. The J segment lost 4 bases and the V segment lost 2 bases, leaving 4 bases of the junction unmatched. The germline gives CDR1 KGHSH, CDR2 LQKENI. Material: PBMCs. This TCR was recovered from a young man in good health and CMV-seropositive. The chain has TRBV18 and TRBJ2-3; TRBD2 aligns across 9 bases. Here the CDR3 DNA reads TGTGCCAGCTCACCAAGCGGGGGGCCCCCAGATACGCAGTATTTT. Translating it yields CASSPSGGPPDTQYF.